The entry that follows covers one T cell receptor (beta chain) sequence. What antigen it recognizes has not been identified. Base quality data are lacking; no much larger clone is found one base away. Interpreted using the paper, the time point label stands for: healthy control first sampling. MAIT cells were defined as Valpha7.2+ CD161+ T cells and were identified and sorted by flow cytometry. Healthy adult controls were laboratory volunteers or leukocyte cones from the national blood and transplant service. For RNA extraction, 5,000 to 10,000 MAIT cells from each sample were sorted straight into RNAqueous-Micro lysis buffer. To control for MAIT repertoire stability, healthy controls who were not challenged were sampled two times, approximately three weeks apart. Lymphoprep gradient centrifugation was used to isolate peripheral blood mononuclear cells from blood samples and leukocyte cones. Cells were sorted on either a BD FACSAria Fusion or a BD FACSAria III sorter.

The data stem from a study of MAIT cells during Salmonella Paratyphi A infection (dated by TCRdb to between 2016 and 2019). What the work shows at the level of the full study, not this receptor alone: MAIT TRBV usage was found to be oligoclonal, with TRBV20 and TRBV6 favoured, and appeared to be unchanged by infection. Although the availability of volunteer samples limited sample sizes, the sizes were judged adequate for detecting differences between groups. Diagnosed volunteers showed more expansion or contraction among top five MAIT clonotypes than healthy controls (around 0.57 versus 0.12), suggesting infection-driven repertoire reshaping.

From its cysteine to its phenylalanine, the CDR3 spans 15 amino acids. Only the CDR3 DNA stays, 45 bases, in frame from base 1. The junction carries 12 bases between V and J, which are trimmed by 0 bases and 6 bases respectively. The germline V gene provides CDR1 LGHNA and CDR2 YSLEER. Receptor libraries were prepared by 5' RACE. TCRbeta was amplified in two rounds of PCR using Phusion High-Fidelity polymerase, and the primers added sample-specific barcodes. To build the TCRbeta libraries, template-switch cDNA synthesis was carried out using SMARTScribe reverse transcriptase along with a TRBC-specific primer. After barcoding, samples were pooled and then prepared using the NEBNext Ultra DNA Library Prep Kit for Illumina. The libraries were sequenced on an Illumina MiSeq using the MiSeq reagent kit v2, 300 cycles. As for how the authors treated the data: Jemultiplexer demultiplexed the reads by barcode, and MiTCR with default parameters aligned the reads. VDJtools removed non-functional sequences, and clonotypes were defined by amino acid sequence, with clonotype frequencies based on assigned sequence reads. In the clonal space homeostasis analysis, clonotypes were binned by frequency as over-represented (0.05-1), large, medium and small. The raw public reads went through TCRdb reprocessing: fastp at Q25, MiXCR clone calling, in-frame beta chains kept. Identical CDR3 protein sequences are pooled into one entry, listed with their most common genes and DNA. TCRdb's processing, not the study's, gives the V and J calls here. In this sample the table shows 550 to 700 distinct CDR3 sequences, 36% of which occur a single time. The ten largest make up roughly three fifths of the sample.

This sequence originates from an adult in good health. The specimen sequenced was MAIT cells from blood. Recombination joined TRBV4-3 with TRBJ1-5; no confident D gene assignment can be made. This receptor carries the CDR3 CASSQDGSGIQPQHF. The DNA sequence is as follows: TGCGCCAGCAGCCAAGATGGCAGTGGGATTCAGCCCCAGCATTTT.